One and the same sample provided the 13 T cell receptor beta chains below, sequenced in a study of blood T cell repertoires in COVID-19. The repertoire was sequenced with immunoSEQ multiplex PCR; TCRdb's copy has only in-frame clones and lacks some. The repertoire holds around 200,000 clones, with roughly 86% as singletons. Sample: peripheral blood. The receptors were gathered from an elderly woman in a cohort sampled during active or convalescent COVID-19.

The chain links TRBV6-1 to TRBJ1-1; 7 bases match TRBD1. This CDR3 spans 16 amino acids. In germline, CDR1 is MNHNS, CDR2 SASEGT. The V segment lost 0 bases and the J segment 3 bases; nucleotides outside the gene matches: 7. The CDR3 DNA reads as TGTGCCAGCAGTGAAGCGGAGGGGGCAGGGGACACTGAAGCTTTCTTT. Protein product: CASSEAEGAGDTEAFF.

This chain links TRBV5-1 with TRBJ2-3, with 8 bases lining up with TRBD1. Germline V gene sequence: CDR1 SGHRS, CDR2 YFSETQ. There are 16 residues in the CDR3. V lost 0 bases to trimming and J lost 4 bases; unmatched junction nucleotides: 7. The CDR3 here is CASSLASPGGSDTQYF. CDR3 coding DNA: TGCGCCAGCAGCTTGGCCTCCCCAGGGGGCTCAGATACGCAGTATTTT. Supplemented by reference TRBV5-1 and TRBJ2-3, the full variable domain reads KAGVTQTPRYLIKTRGQQVTLSCSPISGHRSVSWYQQTPGQGLQFLFEYFSETQRNKGNFPGRFSGRQFSNSRSEMNVSTLELGDSALYLCASSLASPGGSDTQYFGPGTRLTVL.

The rearrangement links TRBV5-6 to TRBJ2-1, with D unresolved. V lost 2 bases to trimming and J lost 0 bases, with 18 bases between them. The CDR3 is 18 amino acids. Germline CDR1 and CDR2: SGHDT and YYEEEE. The CDR3 protein is CASSLPTAPSSSYNEQFF. CDR3 bases: TGTGCCAGCAGCTTACCTACTGCCCCGTCGAGCTCCTACAATGAGCAGTTCTTC.

This clone was observed once. The genes are TRBV9 and TRBJ2-7, with D hard to call. Germline CDR1 and CDR2: SGDLS and YYNGEE. This CDR3 spans 14 amino acids. Trimming removed 0 bases from V and 2 bases from J, with 9 bases in between. The CDR3 DNA reads TGTGCCAGCAGCGTAGCTCCAGGCCCCTACGAGCAGTACTTC. It codes for CASSVAPGPYEQYF.

The chain couples TRBV3-1 (or the pseudogene TRBV3-2) to TRBJ1-2; TRBD1 matches 11 bases. Germline V gives CDR1 LGHDT, CDR2 YNNKEL (reference sequence). Trimming cost V 4 bases and J 8 bases; bases outside gene matches: 9. The CDR3 has 15 amino acids. The CDR3 loop reads CASSPAGTGGRGYTF. The CDR3 DNA reads TGTGCCAGCAGCCCCGCGGGGACAGGGGGGCGAGGCTACACCTTC.

The chain employs TRBV9 and TRBJ1-2, with TRBD1 matching 11 bases. The germline V gene has CDR1 SGDLS and CDR2 YYNGEE. The V segment lost 0 bases and the J segment 7 bases; nucleotides outside the gene matches: 2. The length of the CDR3 is 14 residues. CDR3 sequence reads: CASSVAGTGGGYTF. Here the CDR3 DNA reads TGTGCCAGCAGCGTAGCTGGGACAGGGGGTGGCTACACCTTC. Full variable domain (outside the CDR3, taken from reference TRBV9 and TRBJ1-2): DSGVTQTPKHLITATGQRVTLRCSPRSGDLSVYWYQQSLDQGLQFLIQYYNGEERAKGNILERFSAQQFPDLHSELNLSSLELGDSALYFCASSVAGTGGGYTFGSGTRLTVV.

The CDR3 nucleotides are TGTGCCAGCAGCGTAAGCGTTAGGACTGAAGCTTTCTTT. This codes for CASSVSVRTEAFF. V is TRBV9 and J is TRBJ1-1; the D is unclear. The germline CDR1 and CDR2 sequences are SGDLS and YYNGEE. Trimming left V 1 base short and J 5 bases short, with 9 bases between. The CDR3 has 13 residues.

This chain uses TRBV30 with TRBJ1-1; unclear D gene. Germline V gene lookup returns CDR1 GTSNPN and CDR2 SVGIG (reference sequence). The CDR3 has 13 residues. Trimming pared 4 bases from V and 4 bases from J, leaving 13 bases between. CDR3 loop: CAWTLQEGTEAFF. The CDR3 DNA reads as TGTGCCTGGACACTTCAGGAGGGCACTGAAGCTTTCTTT.

This chain connects TRBV6-4 to TRBJ1-1, with TRBD1 as a possible D gene (5 bases). The CDR3 is made up of 13 amino acids. The germline V gene encodes CDR1 MRHNA and CDR2 SNTAGT. The germline V and J ends were trimmed by 5 bases and 11 bases, with 18 bases remaining between them. Here the CDR3 reads CASSSDRGYKAFF. DNA of the CDR3: TGTGCCAGCAGTTCTGACCGGGGGTATAAGGCTTTCTTT.

The J gene is TRBJ2-7, the V gene TRBV3-1 (or the pseudogene TRBV3-2); TRBD2 matches at 8 bases. This CDR3 spans 22 amino acids. Trimming took 1 base from V and 3 from J; bases not matched to a gene: 26. Germline-derived CDR1 and CDR2 are LGHDT and YNNKEL (reference sequence). CDR3 DNA: TGTGCCAGCAGCCAAGTTTTTAAGGGCGGACATACTTCACGGGGGGGCATCTACGAGCAGTACTTC. Encoded protein: CASSQVFKGGHTSRGGIYEQYF.

This sequence joins TRBV2 and TRBJ2-3, with D perhaps matching TRBD2 (6 bases). CDR1 and CDR2 from the germline V gene are SNHLY and FYNNEI. V was pared by 7 bases and J by 5 bases, with 16 bases between. The length of the CDR3 is 14 residues. For the CDR3, the DNA is TGTGCCAGCATAGTTGGAGGGGATGGAGATACGCAGTATTTT. Its translation: CASIVGGDGDTQYF.

This clone was seen more than once but under ten times. This chain joins TRBV28 and TRBJ1-2, with D unclear. The germline V gene encodes CDR1 MDHEN and CDR2 SYDVKM. V dropped 3 bases and J dropped 7 bases, with 12 bases sitting between them. This CDR3 spans 13 amino acids. The CDR3 sequence: CASSFPFLGGYTF. The DNA of the CDR3 is TGTGCCAGCAGTTTTCCCTTTCTCGGTGGCTACACCTTC.

This clone was seen more than once but under ten times. This chain links TRBV19 with TRBJ2-7; D gene unclear. Trimming cost V 1 base and J 2 bases, with 15 bases left between them. The CDR3 is 16 amino acids. The V gene's germline CDR1 is LNHDA and CDR2 SQIVND (reference sequence). The chain's CDR3 is CASSIGGVEPAYEQYF. The CDR3 DNA is TGTGCCAGTAGTATAGGAGGAGTTGAACCCGCCTACGAGCAGTACTTC.